This T cell receptor beta chain was sequenced for a study of blood T cell repertoires in COVID-19. The overall study: From T cells, B-cell-depleted T cells, or PBMCs came the material, which was cDNA or gDNA.

V dropped 3 bases and J dropped 4; count of bases not matched to a gene: 7. The CDR3 length is 15 residues. The V gene's germline CDR1 is LGHDT and CDR2 YNNKEL (reference sequence). The assay was immunoSEQ multiplex PCR, and TCRdb's table has in-frame clones only and misses some. The sample yields roughly 170,000 clones, about 80% seen once. V usage is TRBV3-1 (or the pseudogene TRBV3-2) and J usage is TRBJ1-1; 8 bases agree with TRBD1. The sequenced material came from peripheral blood. The receptor was isolated from a human donor in a cohort sampled during active COVID-19. CDR3 sequence: CASSQSRGPGTEAFF. The CDR3 DNA follows: TGTGCCAGCAGCCAGTCCAGGGGGCCGGGCACTGAAGCTTTCTTT.